The 3 T cell receptor beta chains given below trace back to one sample, sequenced in a study of blood T cells in healthy people across ages. Alongside a J-beta primer mix, a sample-barcoded 5' primer served in a second PCR lasting 7 to 11 cycles. MiXCR was run by TCRdb on the 5' RACE reads, yielding one entry per CDR3 protein. Among around 1.5 million distinct CDR3 sequences, roughly 40% were seen once, and the ten largest hold roughly 7.9%. Sequencing was done on a sample of blood. Receptors originate from a young woman in good health.

This clonotype was detected ten times or more. CDR3 in amino acids: CASSHGGVNEQFF. The DNA for the CDR3 is TGCGCCAGCAGCCATGGGGGAGTCAATGAGCAGTTCTTC. V is TRBV4-1 and J is TRBJ2-1; perhaps D is TRBD1 or TRBD2 (5 bases each). V shed 3 bases and J shed 6 bases, with 9 bases lying between them. CDR3 length equals 13 residues. Germline-derived CDR1 and CDR2 are MGHRA and YSYEKL.

This chain links TRBV20-1 with TRBJ2-1; D is uncertain. Germline CDR1 and CDR2: DFQATT and SNEGSKA (reference sequence). CDR3 size: 14 residues. V dropped 3 bases and J dropped 0 bases, with 9 bases sitting between them. CDR3 coding DNA: TGCAGTGCTAGTCAACGCAGCTCCTACAATGAGCAGTTCTTC. This gives the protein CSASQRSSYNEQFF.

The rearrangement joins TRBV6-4 to TRBJ2-3; no reliable D call. The CDR3 extends over 13 amino acids. Trimming took off 4 bases at V and 4 bases at J, with 9 bases between the two ends. Germline V CDR1 and CDR2: MRHNA, SNTAGT. The CDR3 DNA reads TGTGCCAGCAGTGCCGAGACTGCAGATACGCAGTATTTT. Translating it yields CASSAETADTQYF.